This T cell receptor beta chain was sequenced in a study of blood T cells in healthy people across ages. CDR1 and CDR2 from the germline V gene are DFQATT and SNEGSKA (reference sequence). The CDR3 is made up of 12 amino acids. Germline trimming cut 4 bases from V and 13 bases from J; bases unmatched to any gene: 10. A second PCR of 7 to 11 cycles used a sample-barcoded 5' primer and a J-beta primer mix. A template-switch adaptor with 12 random nucleotides tagged each cDNA molecule. Using its own MiXCR run on the 5' RACE reads, TCRdb lists one record per CDR3 protein. The data contain 800,000 or so distinct CDR3 sequences, about 62% of them singletons.

The genes are TRBV20-1 and TRBJ2-4, with TRBD1 matching 7 bases. This sequence originates from a man aged 25-40 years in good health. Input material: blood. This CDR3 reads CSAKTVPGQQYF. The CDR3 DNA follows: TGCAGTGCTAAAACAGTACCGGGACAGCAGTACTTC.